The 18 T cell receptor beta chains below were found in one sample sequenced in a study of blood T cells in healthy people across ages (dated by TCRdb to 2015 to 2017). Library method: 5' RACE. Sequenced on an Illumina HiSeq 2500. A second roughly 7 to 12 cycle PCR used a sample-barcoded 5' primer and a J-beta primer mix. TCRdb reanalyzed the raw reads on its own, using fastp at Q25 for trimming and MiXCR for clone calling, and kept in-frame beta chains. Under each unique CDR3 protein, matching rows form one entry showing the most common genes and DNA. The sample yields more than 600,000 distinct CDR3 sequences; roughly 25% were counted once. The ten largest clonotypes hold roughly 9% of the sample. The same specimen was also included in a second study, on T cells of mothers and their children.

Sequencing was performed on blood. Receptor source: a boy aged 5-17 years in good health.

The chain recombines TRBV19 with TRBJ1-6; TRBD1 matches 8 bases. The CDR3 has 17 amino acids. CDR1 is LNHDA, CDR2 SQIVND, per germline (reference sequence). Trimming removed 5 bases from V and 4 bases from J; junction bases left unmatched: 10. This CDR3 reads CASSALLGTGYNSPLHF. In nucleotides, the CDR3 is TGTGCCAGTAGTGCCCTCCTGGGGACAGGATATAATTCACCCCTCCACTTT.

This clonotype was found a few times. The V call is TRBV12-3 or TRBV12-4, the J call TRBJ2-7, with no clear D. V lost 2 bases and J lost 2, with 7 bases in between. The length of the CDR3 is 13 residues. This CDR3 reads CASSLSFPYEQYF. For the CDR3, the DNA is TGTGCCAGCAGTTTATCCTTCCCCTACGAGCAGTACTTC.

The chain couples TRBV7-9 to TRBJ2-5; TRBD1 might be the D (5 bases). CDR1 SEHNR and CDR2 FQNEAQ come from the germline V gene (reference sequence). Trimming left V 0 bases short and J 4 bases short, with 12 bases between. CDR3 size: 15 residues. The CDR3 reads CASSLAVGHGETQYF. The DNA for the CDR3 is TGTGCCAGCAGCTTAGCCGTGGGGCATGGAGAGACCCAGTACTTC. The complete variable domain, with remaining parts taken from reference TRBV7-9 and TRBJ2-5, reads DTGVSQNPRHKITKRGQNVTFRCDPISEHNRLYWYRQTLGQGPEFLTYFQNEAQLEKSRLLSDRFSAERPKGSFSTLEIQRTEQGDSAMYLCASSLAVGHGETQYFGPGTRLLVL.

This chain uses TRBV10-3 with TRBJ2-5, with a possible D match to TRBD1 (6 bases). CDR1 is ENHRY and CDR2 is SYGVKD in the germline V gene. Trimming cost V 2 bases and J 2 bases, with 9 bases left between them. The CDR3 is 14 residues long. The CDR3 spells CAISETGFQETQYF. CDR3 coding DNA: TGTGCCATCAGTGAGACAGGGTTTCAAGAGACCCAGTACTTC.

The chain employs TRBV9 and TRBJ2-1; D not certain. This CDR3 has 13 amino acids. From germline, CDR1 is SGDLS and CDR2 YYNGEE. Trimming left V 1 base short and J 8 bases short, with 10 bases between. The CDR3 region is CASSVFTRDEQFF. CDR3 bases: TGTGCCAGCAGCGTATTCACTCGGGATGAGCAGTTCTTC.

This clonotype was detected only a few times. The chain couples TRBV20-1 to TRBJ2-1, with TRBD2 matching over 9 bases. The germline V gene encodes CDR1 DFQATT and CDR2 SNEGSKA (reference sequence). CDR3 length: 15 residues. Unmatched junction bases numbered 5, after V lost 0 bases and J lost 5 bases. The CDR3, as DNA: TGCAGTGCTAGAGACGGAGCGGGGGGTAACAATGAGCAGTTCTTC. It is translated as CSARDGAGGNNEQFF.

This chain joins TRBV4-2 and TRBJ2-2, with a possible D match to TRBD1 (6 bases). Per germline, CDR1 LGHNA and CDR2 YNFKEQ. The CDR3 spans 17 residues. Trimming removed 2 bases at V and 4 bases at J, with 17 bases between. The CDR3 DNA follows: TGTGCCAGCAGCCAAAAGGGGCCAGGGGAATCCACCGGGGAGCTGTTTTTT. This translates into CASSQKGPGESTGELFF.

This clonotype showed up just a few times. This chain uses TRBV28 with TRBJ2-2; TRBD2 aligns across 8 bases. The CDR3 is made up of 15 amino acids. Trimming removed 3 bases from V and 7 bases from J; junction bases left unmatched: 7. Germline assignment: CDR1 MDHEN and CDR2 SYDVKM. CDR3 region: CASSLSGSYSGELFF. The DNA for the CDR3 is TGTGCCAGCAGTTTGAGCGGGAGCTATAGCGGGGAGCTGTTTTTT.

The CDR3 loop is CSARGQGGAEQYF. CDR3 sequence (DNA): TGCAGTGCTAGGGGACAGGGGGGCGCCGAGCAGTACTTC. The chain joins TRBV20-1 to TRBJ2-7; 11 bases match TRBD1. J lost 6 bases, V lost 3 bases, and 4 bases had no gene match. The CDR3 loop spans 13 amino acids. CDR1 DFQATT and CDR2 SNEGSKA come from the germline V gene (reference sequence).

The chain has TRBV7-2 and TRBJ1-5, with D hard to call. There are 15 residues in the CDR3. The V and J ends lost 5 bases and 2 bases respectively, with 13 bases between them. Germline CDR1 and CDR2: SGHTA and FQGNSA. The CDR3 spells CASSLVQWGNQPQHF. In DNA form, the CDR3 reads TGTGCCAGCAGCCTCGTACAATGGGGCAATCAGCCCCAGCATTTT.

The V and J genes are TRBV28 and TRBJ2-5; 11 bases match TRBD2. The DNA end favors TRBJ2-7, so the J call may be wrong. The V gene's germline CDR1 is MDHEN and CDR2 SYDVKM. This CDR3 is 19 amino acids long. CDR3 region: CASSLSSLTSGSSDYEQYF. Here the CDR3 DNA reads TGTGCCAGCAGTTTATCATCCCTCACTAGCGGGAGTTCTGACTACGAGCAGTACTTC.

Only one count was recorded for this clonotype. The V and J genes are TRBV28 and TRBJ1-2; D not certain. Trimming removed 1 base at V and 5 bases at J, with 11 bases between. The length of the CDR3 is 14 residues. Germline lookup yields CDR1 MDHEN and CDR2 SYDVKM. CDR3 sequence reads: CASSLFLAGYGYTF. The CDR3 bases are TGTGCCAGCAGTTTATTTCTGGCTGGGTATGGCTACACCTTC.

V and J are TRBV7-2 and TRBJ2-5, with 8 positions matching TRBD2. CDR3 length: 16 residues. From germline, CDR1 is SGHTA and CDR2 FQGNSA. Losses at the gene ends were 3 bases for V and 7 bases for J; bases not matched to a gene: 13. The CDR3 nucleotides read TGTGCCAGCAGCTTTACTAGCGGTACCCCAAGGGGGACCCAGTACTTC. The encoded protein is CASSFTSGTPRGTQYF.

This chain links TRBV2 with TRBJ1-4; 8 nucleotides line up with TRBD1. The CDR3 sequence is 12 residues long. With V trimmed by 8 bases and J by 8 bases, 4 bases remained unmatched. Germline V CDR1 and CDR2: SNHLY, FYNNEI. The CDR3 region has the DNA TGTGCCAGCGGACAGGGACGGGAAAAACTGTTTTTT. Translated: CASGQGREKLFF.

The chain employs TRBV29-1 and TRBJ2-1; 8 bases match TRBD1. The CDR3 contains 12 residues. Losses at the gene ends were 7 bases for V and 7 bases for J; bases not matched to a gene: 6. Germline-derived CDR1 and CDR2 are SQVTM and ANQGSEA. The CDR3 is CSGTQGANEQFF. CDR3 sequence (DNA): TGCAGCGGGACCCAGGGGGCAAATGAGCAGTTCTTC.

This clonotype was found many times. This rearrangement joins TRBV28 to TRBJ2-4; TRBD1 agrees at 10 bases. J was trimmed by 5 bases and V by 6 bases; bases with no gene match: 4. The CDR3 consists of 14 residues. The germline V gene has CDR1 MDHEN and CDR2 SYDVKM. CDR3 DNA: TGTGCCAGCAGGAGGACAGGGGGAGAAAACATTCAGTACTTC. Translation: CASRRTGGENIQYF.

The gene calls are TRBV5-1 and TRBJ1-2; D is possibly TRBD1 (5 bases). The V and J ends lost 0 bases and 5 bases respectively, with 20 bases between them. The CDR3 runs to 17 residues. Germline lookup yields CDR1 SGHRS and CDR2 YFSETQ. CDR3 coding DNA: TGCGCCAGCAGCTTGGGTTCCACGGTGACAGCTCATTATGGCTACACCTTC. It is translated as CASSLGSTVTAHYGYTF.

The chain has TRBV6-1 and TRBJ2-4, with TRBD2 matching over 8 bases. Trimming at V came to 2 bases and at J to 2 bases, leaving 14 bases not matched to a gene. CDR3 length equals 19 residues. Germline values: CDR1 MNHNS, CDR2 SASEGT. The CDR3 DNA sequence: TGTGCCAGCAGTGAACTCTTCGGACTAGCAGAAGATACCAAAAACATTCAGTACTTC. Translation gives CASSELFGLAEDTKNIQYF.